These T cell receptor beta chains were read from a single sample in a study of post-analysis software for immune sequencing data. TCRdb analysed the PCR reads with MiXCR anew, one entry per CDR3 protein. The sample has under 200,000 distinct CDR3 sequences; approximately 28% are singletons. Sequenced: blood. The receptors originated from a girl under 18 with multiple sclerosis. The CDR3 runs from the conserved cysteine through the conserved F or W. A D gene is named only where the DNA matches it firmly. Clone size is shown for a subset of rows, as once, few, many or a class of expanded clone.

v_call: TRBV28
d_call: NA
clone_size: NA
j_call: TRBJ1-6
cdr3_aa: CASRPWGRPFSSYNSPLHF
cdr3_nt: TGTGCCAGCAGGCCGTGGGGACGGCCTTTTAGCTCCTATAATTCACCCCTCCACTTT

v_call: TRBV6-1
d_call: NA
clone_size: few
j_call: TRBJ2-7
cdr3_aa: CASSEESSGDEQYF
cdr3_nt: TGTGCCAGCAGTGAAGAAAGTTCAGGGGACGAGCAGTACTTC

v_call: TRBV10-3
d_call: NA
clone_size: many
j_call: TRBJ2-7
cdr3_aa: CAISQTGHLEQYF
cdr3_nt: TGTGCCATCAGCCAGACAGGCCACCTCGAGCAGTACTTC

v_call: TRBV12-3/TRBV12-4
d_call: TRBD1
clone_size: NA
j_call: TRBJ2-7
cdr3_aa: CASRRGTAPYEQYF
cdr3_nt: TGTGCCAGCAGACGAGGGACAGCTCCCTACGAGCAGTACTTC

v_call: TRBV7-2
d_call: NA
clone_size: many
j_call: TRBJ2-7
cdr3_aa: CASSYPGRSYEQYF
cdr3_nt: TGTGCCAGCAGCTATCCGGGCCGCTCATACGAGCAGTACTTC

v_call: TRBV12-3/TRBV12-4
d_call: NA
clone_size: NA
j_call: TRBJ2-3
cdr3_aa: CASTTGKPDAQYF
cdr3_nt: TGTGCCAGCACCACAGGGAAACCAGATGCGCAGTATTTT

v_call: TRBV24-1
d_call: NA
clone_size: NA
j_call: TRBJ2-3
cdr3_aa: CATSDLPKQYF
cdr3_nt: TGTGCCACCAGTGATTTGCCCAAGCAGTATTTT

v_call: TRBV5-1
d_call: TRBD2
clone_size: many
j_call: TRBJ2-7
cdr3_aa: CASSPYSGRASAYEQYF
cdr3_nt: TGCGCCAGCAGCCCGTATAGCGGGAGGGCCTCAGCGTACGAGCAGTACTTC

v_call: TRBV20-1
d_call: NA
clone_size: NA
j_call: TRBJ2-1
cdr3_aa: CSPSARGYNEQFF
cdr3_nt: TGCAGTCCCTCGGCGAGGGGGTACAATGAGCAGTTCTTC

v_call: TRBV3-1
d_call: NA
clone_size: many
j_call: TRBJ2-1
cdr3_aa: CASSQARSSYNEQFF
cdr3_nt: TGTGCCAGCAGCCAAGCCCGGAGCTCCTACAATGAGCAGTTCTTC

v_call: TRBV6-6
d_call: NA
clone_size: many
j_call: TRBJ1-2
cdr3_aa: CASKPGSYYGYTF
cdr3_nt: TGTGCCAGCAAACCAGGGTCCTACTATGGCTACACCTTC

v_call: TRBV27
d_call: NA
clone_size: NA
j_call: TRBJ1-1
cdr3_aa: CASSPVPPRGEAFF
cdr3_nt: TGTGCCAGCAGCCCCGTACCTCCACGAGGCGAAGCTTTCTTT

v_call: TRBV2
d_call: TRBD2
clone_size: few
j_call: TRBJ2-3
cdr3_aa: CASSGSGPSTDTQYF
cdr3_nt: TGTGCCAGCAGTGGTAGCGGGCCTAGCACAGATACGCAGTATTTT

v_call: TRBV12-3/TRBV12-4
d_call: NA
clone_size: few
j_call: TRBJ2-7
cdr3_aa: CASTRGISYNEQYF
cdr3_nt: TGTGCCAGCACAAGGGGGATCTCCTACAATGAGCAGTACTTC

v_call: TRBV29-1
d_call: TRBD1
clone_size: few
j_call: TRBJ2-2
cdr3_aa: CSVDGTVDTGELFF
cdr3_nt: TGCAGCGTTGACGGGACAGTTGATACCGGGGAGCTGTTTTTT

v_call: TRBV29-1
d_call: TRBD1
clone_size: many
j_call: TRBJ2-7
cdr3_aa: CSVGQGVEQYF
cdr3_nt: TGCAGCGTTGGACAGGGGGTCGAGCAGTACTTC

v_call: TRBV13
d_call: TRBD1
clone_size: NA
j_call: TRBJ2-7
cdr3_aa: CASSFDRDAYEQYF
cdr3_nt: TGTGCCAGCAGCTTTGACAGGGACGCCTACGAGCAGTACTTC

v_call: TRBV4-1
d_call: NA
clone_size: few
j_call: TRBJ1-5
cdr3_aa: CSSSQAARTGLSQPQHF
cdr3_nt: TGCTCCAGCAGCCAAGCGGCTCGAACAGGGCTCAGTCAGCCCCAGCATTTT

v_call: TRBV6-5
d_call: TRBD1
clone_size: many
j_call: TRBJ2-6
cdr3_aa: CASSYRRQGLSGANVLTF
cdr3_nt: TGTGCCAGCAGTTACAGGCGACAGGGGCTCTCTGGGGCCAACGTCCTGACTTTC

v_call: TRBV6-1
d_call: TRBD1
clone_size: once
j_call: TRBJ1-4
cdr3_aa: CASSEEGTGCEKLFF
cdr3_nt: TGTGCCAGCAGTGAAGAGGGGACAGGGTGTGAAAAACTGTTTTTT

v_call: TRBV5-1
d_call: NA
clone_size: NA
j_call: TRBJ2-5
cdr3_aa: CASSLAAPLLGETQYF
cdr3_nt: TGCGCCAGCAGCTTGGCCGCACCCCTGCTCGGGGAGACCCAGTACTTC

v_call: TRBV20-1
d_call: TRBD1
clone_size: few
j_call: TRBJ1-5
cdr3_aa: CSATTGFAAYSNQPQHF
cdr3_nt: TGCAGTGCTACGACAGGGTTCGCAGCGTATAGCAATCAGCCCCAGCATTTT

v_call: TRBV10-3
d_call: NA
clone_size: many
j_call: TRBJ2-3
cdr3_aa: CAISVIDTQYF
cdr3_nt: TGTGCCATCAGTGTGATAGATACGCAGTATTTT

v_call: TRBV6-1
d_call: TRBD1
clone_size: once
j_call: TRBJ2-5
cdr3_aa: CASSEAGTVQETQYF
cdr3_nt: TGTGCCAGCAGTGAAGCGGGGACAGTCCAAGAGACCCAGTACTTC

v_call: TRBV6-5
d_call: TRBD1
clone_size: many
j_call: TRBJ1-2
cdr3_aa: CASSPLGTGGYGYTF
cdr3_nt: TGTGCCAGCAGTCCCCTCGGGACAGGAGGCTATGGCTACACCTTC

v_call: TRBV20-1
d_call: NA
clone_size: NA
j_call: TRBJ1-5
cdr3_aa: CSARAGAVNQPQHF
cdr3_nt: TGCAGTGCTAGGGCCGGGGCGGTGAATCAGCCCCAGCATTTT

v_call: TRBV29-1
d_call: NA
clone_size: few
j_call: TRBJ1-2
cdr3_aa: CGVDQWDYYGYTF
cdr3_nt: TGCGGCGTGGACCAGTGGGATTACTATGGCTACACCTTC

v_call: TRBV20-1
d_call: NA
clone_size: few
j_call: TRBJ1-1
cdr3_aa: CSARPGQEAFF
cdr3_nt: TGCAGTGCTAGACCAGGACAAGAAGCTTTCTTT

v_call: TRBV29-1
d_call: NA
clone_size: NA
j_call: TRBJ1-2
cdr3_aa: CSVDRWDYYGYTF
cdr3_nt: TGCAGCGTGGACCGGTGGGATTACTATGGCTACACCTTC

v_call: TRBV5-1
d_call: NA
clone_size: few
j_call: TRBJ2-7
cdr3_aa: CASSFLGDFSYEQYF
cdr3_nt: TGCGCCAGCAGCTTCCTAGGGGACTTCTCCTACGAGCAGTACTTC

v_call: TRBV28
d_call: NA
clone_size: few
j_call: TRBJ2-3
cdr3_aa: CASRPLLRDTQYF
cdr3_nt: TGTGCCAGCAGGCCTCTCTTGAGGGATACGCAGTATTTT

v_call: TRBV12-5
d_call: NA
clone_size: NA
j_call: TRBJ2-2
cdr3_aa: CASGLRVTTGELFF
cdr3_nt: TGTGCTAGTGGTTTGAGAGTCACCACCGGGGAGCTGTTTTTT

v_call: TRBV6-5
d_call: NA
clone_size: many
j_call: TRBJ2-1
cdr3_aa: CASSRNRAGLNEQFF
cdr3_nt: TGTGCCAGCAGTCGTAACAGGGCTGGACTCAATGAGCAGTTCTTC

v_call: TRBV27
d_call: NA
clone_size: NA
j_call: TRBJ2-3
cdr3_aa: CASSLTGTLDTDTQYF
cdr3_nt: TGTGCCAGCAGTTTAACCGGGACTTTAGACACAGATACGCAGTATTTT

v_call: TRBV5-1
d_call: TRBD1
clone_size: NA
j_call: TRBJ2-2
cdr3_aa: CASSLWGRGQSDTGELFF
cdr3_nt: TGCGCCAGCAGCTTGTGGGGCAGGGGGCAATCGGACACCGGGGAGCTGTTTTTT

v_call: TRBV5-1
d_call: TRBD1
clone_size: many
j_call: TRBJ2-5
cdr3_aa: CASSEDRGGETQYF
cdr3_nt: TGCGCCAGCAGCGAGGACAGGGGAGGAGAGACCCAGTACTTC

v_call: TRBV28
d_call: NA
clone_size: many
j_call: TRBJ2-3
cdr3_aa: CASSLRDLSTDTQYF
cdr3_nt: TGTGCCAGCAGTTTACGGGACCTAAGTACAGATACGCAGTATTTT

v_call: TRBV3-1
d_call: NA
clone_size: NA
j_call: TRBJ1-1
cdr3_aa: CASSQAGLNTEAFF
cdr3_nt: TGTGCCAGCAGCCAAGCAGGGTTGAACACTGAAGCTTTCTTT

v_call: TRBV5-1
d_call: NA
clone_size: few
j_call: TRBJ2-5
cdr3_aa: CASSLRGGTKYNEQYF
cdr3_nt: TGCGCCAGCAGCTTAAGGGGCGGGACGAAGTACAATGAGCAGTACTTC

v_call: TRBV29-1
d_call: TRBD2
clone_size: NA
j_call: TRBJ2-5
cdr3_aa: CSVSGLAGEETQYF
cdr3_nt: TGCAGCGTGTCGGGACTAGCGGGGGAAGAGACCCAGTACTTC

v_call: TRBV19
d_call: NA
clone_size: few
j_call: TRBJ2-6
cdr3_aa: CASSPLVSAGANVLTF
cdr3_nt: TGTGCCAGTAGTCCCCTCGTAAGCGCTGGGGCCAACGTCCTGACTTTC

v_call: TRBV19
d_call: NA
clone_size: NA
j_call: TRBJ2-7
cdr3_aa: CASSMRRGPPYEQYF
cdr3_nt: TGTGCCAGTAGTATGCGCAGGGGCCCCCCCTACGAGCAGTACTTC

v_call: TRBV4-1
d_call: NA
clone_size: NA
j_call: TRBJ2-7
cdr3_aa: CASSQVGTYEQYF
cdr3_nt: TGCGCCAGCAGCCAAGTGGGGACCTACGAGCAGTACTTC

v_call: TRBV6-4
d_call: NA
clone_size: many
j_call: TRBJ2-5
cdr3_aa: CASSDSPSTTQYF
cdr3_nt: TGTGCCAGCAGTGACTCCCCTTCAACGACCCAGTACTTC

v_call: TRBV3-1
d_call: NA
clone_size: NA
j_call: TRBJ1-3
cdr3_aa: CASSLPGNTIYF
cdr3_nt: TGTGCCAGCAGCCTTCCTGGAAACACCATATATTTT

v_call: TRBV20-1
d_call: NA
clone_size: many
j_call: TRBJ2-5
cdr3_aa: CSARPSGGETQYF
cdr3_nt: TGCAGTGCTAGACCCAGCGGCGGGGAGACCCAGTACTTC

v_call: TRBV10-1
d_call: NA
clone_size: many
j_call: TRBJ2-3
cdr3_aa: CASSEGPRTDTQYF
cdr3_nt: TGCGCCAGCAGTGAGGGTCCTCGCACAGATACGCAGTATTTT

v_call: TRBV20-1
d_call: TRBD1
clone_size: many
j_call: TRBJ2-7
cdr3_aa: CSAEGALYEQYF
cdr3_nt: TGCAGTGCCGAGGGGGCCCTCTACGAGCAGTACTTC

v_call: TRBV7-2
d_call: NA
clone_size: NA
j_call: TRBJ1-1
cdr3_aa: CASSSGGGRAFF
cdr3_nt: TGTGCCAGCAGCTCCGGGGGGGGTAGGGCTTTCTTT

v_call: TRBV6-5
d_call: NA
clone_size: many
j_call: TRBJ2-7
cdr3_aa: CASSSAPGRTYEQYF
cdr3_nt: TGTGCCAGCAGTTCAGCCCCGGGACGGACCTACGAGCAGTACTTC

v_call: TRBV14
d_call: NA
clone_size: many
j_call: TRBJ1-1
cdr3_aa: CASSPPPQGRQKAFF
cdr3_nt: TGTGCCAGCAGCCCTCCACCCCAGGGACGCCAAAAGGCTTTCTTT

v_call: TRBV6-1
d_call: NA
clone_size: NA
j_call: TRBJ1-2
cdr3_aa: CASSEDAVSYGYTF
cdr3_nt: TGTGCCAGCAGTGAAGACGCCGTTTCCTATGGCTACACCTTC

v_call: TRBV6-5
d_call: NA
clone_size: few
j_call: TRBJ2-5
cdr3_aa: CASSYPSSGSETQYF
cdr3_nt: TGTGCCAGCAGTTACCCCAGCTCGGGTTCCGAGACCCAGTACTTC

v_call: TRBV4-1
d_call: NA
clone_size: NA
j_call: TRBJ1-5
cdr3_aa: CASSQGWGAGQPQHF
cdr3_nt: TGCGCCAGCAGCCAAGGTTGGGGAGCGGGTCAGCCCCAGCATTTT

v_call: TRBV18
d_call: NA
clone_size: once
j_call: TRBJ1-2
cdr3_aa: CASKGRENNYGYTF
cdr3_nt: TGTGCCAGCAAGGGTCGGGAGAATAACTATGGCTACACCTTC

v_call: TRBV7-9
d_call: TRBD1
clone_size: NA
j_call: TRBJ2-5
cdr3_aa: CASSPGQQNNQETQYF
cdr3_nt: TGTGCCAGCAGCCCGGGACAGCAAAACAACCAAGAGACCCAGTACTTC

v_call: TRBV27
d_call: TRBD2
clone_size: NA
j_call: TRBJ2-1
cdr3_aa: CASSSRTSGCSYNEQFF
cdr3_nt: TGTGCCAGCAGTTCAAGGACTAGCGGGTGCTCCTACAATGAGCAGTTCTTC

v_call: TRBV10-3
d_call: NA
clone_size: NA
j_call: TRBJ1-1
cdr3_aa: CAISESSRVEAFF
cdr3_nt: TGTGCCATCAGTGAGTCGTCGAGGGTTGAAGCTTTCTTT

v_call: TRBV11-2
d_call: TRBD1
clone_size: NA
j_call: TRBJ2-1
cdr3_aa: CASSPGGNPNEQFF
cdr3_nt: TGTGCCAGCAGCCCAGGGGGAAACCCGAATGAGCAGTTCTTC